A selection of T cell receptor beta chains follows, all from one sample in a study of shared clonotypes between healthy human individuals. Only in-frame clones appear in the TCRdb table, and some are missing; sequencing was by immunoSEQ multiplex PCR. This table holds some 490,000 clones, about 72% found once. Sample: PBMCs. These receptors were collected from a woman aged 40-49 years in good health. Some clones in this sample may be carry-over from other donors' samples. Both conserved end residues are part of each CDR3. Each record gives: clone size, D gene, J gene, V gene, CDR3 DNA, CDR3 protein. A D gene is named only where the DNA matches it firmly. The size entry is marked missing in some rows and otherwise reads once, few, many or a size class.

clone_size: NA; d_call: NA; j_call: TRBJ2-2; v_call: TRBV9; cdr3_nt: TGTGCCAGCAGCGTAGAAGCAGGTGCCGGGGAGCTGTTTTTT; cdr3_aa: CASSVEAGAGELFF
clone_size: NA; d_call: NA; j_call: TRBJ2-3; v_call: TRBV7-2; cdr3_nt: TGTGCCAGCAGCTTAGGGCCCAGCGGGAGCACAGATACGCAGTATTTT; cdr3_aa: CASSLGPSGSTDTQYF
clone_size: NA; d_call: NA; j_call: TRBJ2-3; v_call: TRBV18; cdr3_nt: TGTGCCAGCTCACCACTTTCAGGGCCCACAGATACGCAGTATTTT; cdr3_aa: CASSPLSGPTDTQYF
clone_size: NA; d_call: NA; j_call: TRBJ2-5; v_call: TRBV4-2; cdr3_nt: TGTGCCAGCAGCCAAGAGGGCACTAGCCCGGAGACCCAGTACTTC; cdr3_aa: CASSQEGTSPETQYF
clone_size: NA; d_call: TRBD1; j_call: TRBJ2-7; v_call: TRBV15; cdr3_nt: TGTGCCACCAGCAGAGCGGGACAGGGGTACGAGCAGTACTTC; cdr3_aa: CATSRAGQGYEQYF
clone_size: NA; d_call: TRBD2; j_call: TRBJ2-3; v_call: TRBV7-2; cdr3_nt: TGTGCCAGCAGCTTAGGGGCGGGAGTTACAGATACGCAGTATTTT; cdr3_aa: CASSLGAGVTDTQYF
clone_size: NA; d_call: TRBD1; j_call: TRBJ2-7; v_call: TRBV7-8; cdr3_nt: TGTGCCAGCAGCCCCGGGACAGGGTATTACGAGCAGTACTTC; cdr3_aa: CASSPGTGYYEQYF
clone_size: many; d_call: NA; j_call: TRBJ2-2; v_call: TRBV9; cdr3_nt: TGTGCCAGCAGTCCTACACCGGACCCGAACACCGGGGAGCTGTTTTTT; cdr3_aa: CASSPTPDPNTGELFF
clone_size: NA; d_call: TRBD2; j_call: TRBJ2-7; v_call: TRBV5-1; cdr3_nt: TGCGCCAGCAGCTTGAAACTAGCGGGCCCCTACGAGCAGTACTTC; cdr3_aa: CASSLKLAGPYEQYF
clone_size: few; d_call: TRBD2; j_call: TRBJ2-3; v_call: TRBV6-4; cdr3_nt: TGTGCCAGCAGCCCGGGACTAGCCGCAGATACGCAGTATTTT; cdr3_aa: CASSPGLAADTQYF
clone_size: few; d_call: NA; j_call: TRBJ2-7; v_call: TRBV30; cdr3_nt: TGTGCCTGGGAACGTAACTACGAGCAGTACTTC; cdr3_aa: CAWERNYEQYF